What follows is one T cell receptor beta chain and its context. This clone came up a few times. This clone's antigen is unknown. No clone much larger than this one lies a single base away; base qualities are absent. V is cut back by 7 bases and J by 4 bases, with 10 bases in the junction unmatched. The germline V gene (reference sequence) gives CDR1 as LNHDA and CDR2 as SQIVND. The CDR3 holds 15 amino acids from the cysteine to the phenylalanine. Only CDR3 DNA is held: 45 bases, read in frame from base 1. In total, just over 650 healthy bone marrow donors made up the cohort. At the time of sampling, every cohort member was nominally healthy, though immune exposures that went unrecorded were likely present. The donor was CMV seronegative and was included in the group of a few hundred seronegative cohort members. Every donor gave a peripheral blood sample, and the peripheral blood mononuclear cells from that sample were used for TCR beta sequencing. Genomic DNA extraction from the blood cell samples was performed with the Qiagen DNeasy Blood Extraction Kit.

The data originate from a study of cytomegalovirus exposure and HLA in healthy donors (dated by TCRdb to about 2017). General notes on the study: According to an earlier analysis of 587 of the donors, about 190 million T cells yielded over 90 million unique TCR beta sequences and more than 250 Gb of sequence data. An early release covering around 630 HLA-typed donors comprised approximately 300 gigabases of sequencing data and tens of millions of unique TCR sequences. Of the roughly 400 genotyped donors, around 81% fell in the genetic ancestry cluster associated with self-reported Caucasian donors. The study aimed to test whether signatures of past pathogen exposure could be identified by cataloging public T cell receptors. Using immunosequencing, the study profiled T cell repertoires from around 670 subjects and related those repertoires to cytomegalovirus serostatus. Along with the approximately 650-subject first cohort, a separate validation cohort of around 120 different subjects was used. The study combined high-throughput TCR immunosequencing, statistical association of individual TCRs with disease status, and machine learning to predict cytomegalovirus infection status. A later analysis re-analyzed previously published TCR beta repertoires from 500 to 700 donors and added high-resolution HLA genotyping to study TCR occurrence patterns. Rather than using new phenotypic data, the later analysis identified candidate immune exposures from TCR beta sequences and from how often those sequences occurred across donors. An earlier analysis of 587 of the donors applied high-throughput TCR beta sequencing to assess whether each TCR beta V gene segment acted as functional or pseudogenic. Donor age, sex, ethnicity and CMV serostatus were compiled alongside the repertoire data. In a later genetic analysis, genome-wide SNP genotypes for about three fifths of the roughly 670 donors were used, and that subset was treated as a discovery cohort. All discovery cohort repertoires had been generated on a single sequencing platform. HLA typing covered class I and class II loci at four-digit resolution. The number of donors typed differed by locus, with about 629-630 for A, B, C, DRB1 and DQB1, around 500 for DQA1, 600 to 610 for DPA1, and some 450 for DPB1. Because of strong linkage in the cohort, roughly 5 DR-DQ haplotypes were treated as single units for association and clustering. On average, 235,054 unique TCR beta nucleotide sequences were sequenced per donor among a few hundred genotyped donors of the cohort, with roughly 18% of those sequences being non-productive. Overall study outcomes, separate from this receptor: Some IMGT-functional V segments, including TRBV6-2 and TRBV6-3, could not be told apart with the 87-base-pair reads, so those segments were excluded. A later analysis found that TCR association rates varied across HLA loci, with DRB1 alleles showing the most associated TCRs and HLA-C alleles the fewest. Most CMV-associated TCR beta chains appeared to be HLA-restricted in a later analysis, and the HLA associations seemed to be driven largely by CMV exposure. Over 15 rarely observed V segments, including chromosome 9 orphons, were excluded from the earlier analysis of about 600 of the donors because counts were too low. An association between a missense DCLRE1C variant and V-gene and J-gene trimming of TCR beta chains was found in a later genetic analysis and replicated in an independent cohort. Presence/absence analyses assumed roughly uniform sequencing depth across donors, an assumption that may not hold. A later analysis associated about 17,000 TCR beta sequences with specific HLA alleles at a false discovery rate of 0.05. Correlated functional status among segregating V segments might reflect linkage disequilibrium, but an unknown experimental factor could not be ruled out. In a later analysis, several top co-occurrence clusters were reported to appear linked to parvovirus B19, influenza, CMV and Epstein-Barr virus. In vitro tests confirmed that a few of the cytomegalovirus-associated TCR beta chains recognize cytomegalovirus antigens. For the cohort, immune exposure information was limited to CMV serostatus. Broadly in line with IMGT annotations, most TCR beta V segments showed up in productive rearrangements about 87% or about 30% of the time in an earlier analysis of approximately 640 of the donors. A further reported finding was that TCR beta sequences accurately predicted the HLA-A and HLA-B alleles for most subjects in the first cohort. In this cohort, only TCR beta chains were sequenced, and detectable features were limited by the absence of alpha or paired-chain data. Compared with the 666-donor mean, donors in an Asian-associated ancestry cluster had fewer N-insertions in productive TCRs, according to a later genetic analysis. A total of 150 to 200 TCR beta chains were listed by the study as associated with cytomegalovirus. The classifier was reported to diagnose cytomegalovirus status with high specificity and sensitivity in both the original cohort and the validation cohort. Because HLA typing was unavailable for some donors at each locus, only the typed subset was used in association tests. Most TCR sequences were observed very rarely across donors, whereas some public TCRs were present in many individuals. When HLA alleles, especially DR and DQ, strongly co-occurred, TCR associations were difficult to assign to individual alleles. The authors suggested that the approach could potentially be generalized to other disease states and immunological phenotypes. In a later analysis, HLA-associated TCR beta chains showed more clonal expansion and lower generation probabilities than non-associated chains that were equally common. A cluster of highly shared sequence variants was judged likely to be a technical artifact of the sequencing pipeline.

The library came from the immunoSEQ multiplex PCR assay. The multiplex PCR relied on a mix of 60 forward primers for TCR Vbeta segments and 13 reverse primers for TCR Jbeta segments. The CDR3 region of rearranged TCR beta genes was amplified from genomic DNA by a multiplex PCR assay. The Illumina HiSeq System was used to sequence the amplified TCR beta libraries as 87-base-pair reads. In the original analysis: In a later analysis, tens of millions of unique TCR beta chains were counted across the 650 to 700 repertoires, and roughly 11 million of these chains were shared by at least two donors. To remove PCR and sequencing errors, raw reads were error-corrected and collapsed into unique sequences using a nearest-neighbor algorithm that merged closely related sequences. CDR3 sequences were aligned to IMGT reference sequences to assign V, D and J gene segments. Each retained sequence needed at least a six-nucleotide match to both a V gene segment and a J gene segment. A rearrangement counted as productive if the CDR3 had no stop codons and remained in frame with V and J, and every other rearrangement counted as non-productive. Following IMGT convention, CDR3 was defined as the stretch from the second conserved V-encoded cysteine to the conserved J-encoded phenylalanine. The earlier analysis of some 580 of the donors excluded any sequence lacking an unambiguous match to a single V gene segment. In an earlier analysis of 587 of the donors, V segments were called functional above 56.7% productive rearrangements and were called segregating when the between-donor standard deviation exceeded 5%. A statistical classification framework was built for diagnosing cytomegalovirus status from the catalog of TCR beta chain sequences. V and J gene assignment, in a later analysis, came from comparing TCR nucleotide sequences with IMGT/GENE-DB human TR gene sequences. In a later analysis, CDR3 sequences and most-parsimonious VDJ recombination scenarios were assigned using the TCRdist pipeline. In a later analysis, each TCR beta chain was defined by its CDR3 amino acid sequence together with its V-gene family, and reads lacking a unique V-gene family were excluded. A later analysis removed 592 highly shared, low-generation-probability nucleotide sequences to deal with suspected cross-contamination and a sequencing artifact. In a later analysis, a clonal expansion index for each public chain was calculated from normalized within-repertoire ranks of inferred template counts. Generation probabilities in a later analysis came from a VDJ recombination model fitted to out-of-frame rearrangements, and those results were checked against IGoR. Hypergeometric tests were used in a later analysis to score TCR-TCR, TCR-HLA and TCR-CMV co-occurrence, with a repertoire-size bias correction applied to the TCR pairs. False discovery rates were estimated in a later analysis by permuting HLA or CMV assignments 20 times. In a later analysis, co-occurring TCRs were grouped using DBSCAN, and TCRdist sequence similarity was added for clustering within HLA-allele-positive subsets. For co-occurrence clustering, repertoires with fewer than 30,000 or more than 120,000 public chains were excluded, along with about five repertoires with anomalous nucleotide sharing. Imported from immuneACCESS, the table was reduced by TCRdb to in-frame sequences with V and J called. These copies leave out some clones; in studies compared against another copy, an unresolved V gene accounts for under half, and the cause of the remainder is not known. V and J calls and clone size are those listed in that table; D and trimming were worked out from the DNA. For this sample there are about 160,000 clones; approximately 80% appear just once. 13% of the sample rests with the top ten.

The rearranged chain carries TRBV19 and TRBJ1-2, and TRBD1 aligns with 9 junction nucleotides. The source material was PBMCs. This TCR was sampled from a woman aged 50 to 65 in good health and CMV-seronegative. CDR3 reads: CASIPRSGQGYGYTF. The bases read TGTGCCAGTATCCCTCGGTCGGGACAGGGCTATGGCTACACCTTC.